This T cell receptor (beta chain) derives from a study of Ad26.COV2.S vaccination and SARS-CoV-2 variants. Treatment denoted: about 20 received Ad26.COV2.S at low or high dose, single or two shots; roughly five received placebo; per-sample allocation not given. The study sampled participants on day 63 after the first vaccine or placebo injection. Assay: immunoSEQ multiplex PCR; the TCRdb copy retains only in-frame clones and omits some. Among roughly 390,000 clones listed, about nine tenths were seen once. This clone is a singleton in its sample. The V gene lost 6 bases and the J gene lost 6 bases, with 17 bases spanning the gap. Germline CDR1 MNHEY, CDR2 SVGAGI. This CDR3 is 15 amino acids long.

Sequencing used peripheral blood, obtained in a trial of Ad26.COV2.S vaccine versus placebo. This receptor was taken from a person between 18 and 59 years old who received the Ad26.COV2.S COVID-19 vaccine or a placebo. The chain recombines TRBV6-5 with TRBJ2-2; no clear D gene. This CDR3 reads CASRSLALGSGELFF. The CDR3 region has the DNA TGTGCCAGCAGGTCCTTAGCTCTGGGTTCCGGGGAGCTGTTTTTT.